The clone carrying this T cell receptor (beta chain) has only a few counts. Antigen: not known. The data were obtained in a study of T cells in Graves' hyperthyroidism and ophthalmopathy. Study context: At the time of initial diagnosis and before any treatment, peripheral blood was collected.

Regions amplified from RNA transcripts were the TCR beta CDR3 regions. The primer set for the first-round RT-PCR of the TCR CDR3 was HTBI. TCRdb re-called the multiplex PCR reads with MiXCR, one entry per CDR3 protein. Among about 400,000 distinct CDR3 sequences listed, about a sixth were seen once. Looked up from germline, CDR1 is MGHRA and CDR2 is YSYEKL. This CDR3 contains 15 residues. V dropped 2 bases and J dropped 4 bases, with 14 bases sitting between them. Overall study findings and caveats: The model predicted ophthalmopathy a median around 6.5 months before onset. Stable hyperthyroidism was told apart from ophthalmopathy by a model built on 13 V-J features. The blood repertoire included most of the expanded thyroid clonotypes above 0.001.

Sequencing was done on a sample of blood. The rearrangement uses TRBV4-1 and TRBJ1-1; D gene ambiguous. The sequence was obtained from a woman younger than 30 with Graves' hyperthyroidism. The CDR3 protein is CASSQFQVGPTEAFF. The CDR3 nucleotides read TGCGCCAGCAGCCAATTTCAGGTTGGGCCCACTGAAGCTTTCTTT.